One and the same sample provided the 8 T cell receptor beta chains below, sequenced in a study of regulatory T cells in long-lasting Graves disease. Arm-PCR of CDR3 regions and iRepertoire HTBI primers were the basis on which TCR beta libraries were built. TCRdb redid the calling of the multiplex PCR reads with MiXCR, one entry per CDR3 protein. The top ten hold roughly 25% of the sample, which has around 480,000 distinct CDR3 sequences, roughly 15% seen once. Time point here: newly diagnosed GD, antithyroid drugs for less than 3 months. PBMCs provided the RNA from which the TCR library was made. The sample was also reused in another study, on T cells in Graves' hyperthyroidism and ophthalmopathy.

The specimen was peripheral blood mononuclear cells (PBMCs), collected at new diagnosis, from a patient treated with antithyroid drugs. The receptors stem from a woman in her forties or fifties with Graves disease.

This clonotype was seen at least ten times. The chain recombines TRBV20-1 with TRBJ1-2, with no clear D. CDR1 is DFQATT, CDR2 SNEGSKA, per germline (reference sequence). V was shortened by 6 bases and J by 5 bases, with 16 bases between the two germline ends. This CDR3 contains 13 residues. The CDR3 here is CSAPPVGRYGYTF. As DNA, the CDR3 is TGCAGTGCGCCGCCGGTAGGACGATATGGCTACACCTTC.

The sample holds many counts of this clonotype. The chain joins TRBV13 to TRBJ1-1, with D tentatively TRBD1 (5 bases). The CDR3 is 14 residues long. With 5 bases removed from V and 4 bases from J, the gap between germline ends came to 14 bases. From germline, CDR1 is PRHDT and CDR2 FYEKMQ (reference sequence). The chain's CDR3 is CASSLRVGRTEAFF. DNA of the CDR3: TGTGCCAGCAGCCTGCGAGTGGGACGCACTGAAGCTTTCTTT.

Ten or more counts support this clonotype. The gene calls are TRBV28 and TRBJ1-1; D unresolved. Germline CDR1 is MDHEN and CDR2 is SYDVKM. Trimming removed 6 bases at V and 0 bases at J, with 11 bases between. CDR3 length: 14 residues. CDR3 amino acids: CASRGWVVNTEAFF. CDR3 DNA sequence: TGTGCCAGCAGGGGGTGGGTGGTGAACACTGAAGCTTTCTTT.

This clonotype was seen a handful of times. V gene TRBV10-3 combines with J gene TRBJ2-1; no firm D call. This CDR3 has 12 residues. V was shortened by 8 bases and J by 5 bases, with 10 bases between the two germline ends. Germline CDR1 reads ENHRY; CDR2 reads SYGVKD. CDR3 sequence (DNA): TGTGCCATCTTAGAGGATAACAATGAGCAGTTCTTC. This translates into CAILEDNNEQFF.

This rearrangement joins TRBV7-9 to TRBJ1-1; TRBD1 agrees at 9 bases. The CDR3 has 16 residues. Losses at the gene ends were 3 bases for V and 4 bases for J; bases not matched to a gene: 9. CDR1 is SEHNR, CDR2 FQNEAQ, per germline (reference sequence). CDR3 amino acids: CASSLGTGFGGTEAFF. The DNA for the CDR3 is TGTGCCAGCAGCTTGGGGACAGGGTTTGGAGGCACTGAAGCTTTCTTT.

The chain joins TRBV5-6 to TRBJ2-7; D gene uncertain. Trimming removed 0 bases from V and 2 bases from J, with 9 bases in between. CDR1 is SGHDT, CDR2 YYEEEE, per germline. The CDR3 covers 14 residues. CDR3 loop: CASSLVLGTYEQYF. The DNA of the CDR3 is TGTGCCAGCAGCTTGGTCCTAGGAACCTACGAGCAGTACTTC.

The V call is TRBV28, the J call TRBJ2-7, with 7 bases lining up with TRBD2. This CDR3 has 12 amino acids. The V and J ends lost 6 bases and 6 bases, in that order; junction bases with no gene match: 5. Germline loops: CDR1 MDHEN, CDR2 SYDVKM. The CDR3 DNA reads TGTGCCAGCAGAAGCGGGGATGGCGAGCAGTACTTC. Translation gives CASRSGDGEQYF. Full variable domain (missing parts from reference TRBV28 and TRBJ2-7): DVKVTQSSRYLVKRTGEKVFLECVQDMDHENMFWYRQDPGLGLRLIYFSYDVKMKEKGDIPEGYSVSREKKERFSLILESASTNQTSMYLCASRSGDGEQYFGPGTRLTVT.

This clonotype was found a few times. The chain is built from TRBV7-2 and TRBJ1-4; 7 bases line up with TRBD1. V was clipped by 7 bases and J by 6 bases; unmatched bases: 14. Germline lookup yields CDR1 SGHTA and CDR2 FQGNSA. This CDR3 is 16 amino acids long. The CDR3 spells CASTPGRGSTDEKLFF. As DNA, the CDR3 is TGTGCCAGCACCCCAGGCAGGGGGTCGACTGATGAAAAACTGTTTTTT.